A selection of T cell receptor beta chains follows, all from one sample in a study of brain T cells in children with intractable seizures. The data were produced by immunoSEQ multiplex PCR, yet TCRdb's version contains in-frame clones alone and is incomplete. The sample shows 78,000 or so clones, under 95% of them seen only once. Specimen: peripheral blood, collected at surgery. All receptors derive from a girl under 10 years old with Rasmussen encephalitis and intractable seizures. Both conserved end residues are part of each CDR3. Fields, in order: V gene, CDR3 length, clone size, D gene, J gene, CDR3 protein, CDR3 DNA. The D gene is left open where the match is weak. Clone size is stated in some rows and not others, as once, few, many or a class when expanded.

>TRBV3-1/TRBV3-2|13|-|-|TRBJ1-6
CASSRASGSPLHF
TGTGCCAGCAGCCGGGCCAGCGGATCACCCCTCCACTTT
>TRBV11-2|15|-|TRBD1|TRBJ2-1
CASSWDSFSYNEQFF
TGTGCCAGCAGCTGGGACAGTTTCTCCTACAATGAGCAGTTCTTC
>TRBV25-1|15|-|-|TRBJ2-6
CASTQPGSGANVLTF
TGTGCCAGCACCCAACCGGGCTCTGGGGCCAACGTCCTGACTTTC
>TRBV30|14|-|TRBD2|TRBJ2-1
CACPRGGSYNEQFF
TGTGCCTGCCCTCGGGGGGGGTCCTACAATGAGCAGTTCTTC
>TRBV30|14|-|TRBD1|TRBJ2-1
CAWSVGGTGSEQFF
TGTGCCTGGAGTGTAGGTGGGACAGGGAGTGAGCAGTTCTTC
>TRBV5-4|14|-|-|TRBJ2-7
CASSLSGLAGEQYF
TGTGCCAGCAGCTTGTCGGGCTTAGCTGGCGAGCAGTACTTC
>TRBV9|10|-|-|TRBJ1-1
CASRAGEAFF
TGTGCCAGCAGGGCAGGTGAAGCTTTCTTT
>TRBV20-1|14|once|TRBD1|TRBJ2-5
CSASRGQYQETQYF
TGCAGTGCTAGTAGGGGACAGTACCAAGAGACCCAGTACTTC
>TRBV10-1|13|-|-|TRBJ2-3
CASSGDSTDTQYF
TGCGCCAGCAGTGGGGACTCCACAGATACGCAGTATTTT
>TRBV5-1|14|once|TRBD2|TRBJ2-7
CASSGGGDPLEQYF
TGCGCCAGCAGCGGCGGGGGAGACCCGTTAGAGCAGTACTTC
>TRBV9|15|once|TRBD2|TRBJ2-7
CASSVTSGTAYEQYF
TGTGCCAGCAGCGTAACTAGCGGGACCGCCTACGAGCAGTACTTC
>TRBV5-3|14|-|-|TRBJ1-2
CARSPEWGECGYTF
TGTGCCAGAAGCCCCGAGTGGGGCGAGTGTGGCTACACCTTC
>TRBV5-5|14|-|-|TRBJ1-2
CASSSRVTWYGYTF
TGTGCCAGCAGCTCCAGGGTTACGTGGTATGGCTACACCTTC
>TRBV4-2|15|-|-|TRBJ2-7
CASSQEAGGFYEQYF
TGTGCCAGCAGCCAAGAGGCAGGGGGGTTCTACGAGCAGTACTTC
>TRBV5-6|17|-|TRBD1|TRBJ1-1
CASSWGQGLTMNTEAFF
TGTGCCAGCAGCTGGGGACAGGGGCTTACCATGAACACTGAAGCTTTCTTT
>TRBV2|11|few|-|TRBJ2-7
CASSDHYEQYF
TGTGCCAGCAGTGATCACTACGAGCAGTACTTC
>TRBV25-1|15|-|-|TRBJ1-6
CASSEYHRVDSPLHF
TGTGCCAGCAGTGAATATCACAGGGTGGATTCACCCCTCCACTTT